This is a list of T cell receptor beta chains from one sample in a study of metastatic and nonmetastatic thyroid tumors. Through MiXCR, TCRdb re-clonotyped the PCR reads. The repertoire consists of tens of thousands of clones, with under 15% occurring once and the leading ten covering 3% to 4.5%. Sequenced input: blood. Receptors were obtained from a female donor with papillary thyroid cancer or a benign thyroid nodule (not recorded which). Some clones in this sample may be carry-over from other donors' samples. The CDR3 runs from the conserved cysteine through the conserved F or W. Fields, in order: clone size, J gene, D gene, V gene, CDR3 protein, CDR3 DNA. The D gene is left open where the match is weak. A clone size is listed for some rows: how often the clone was seen (once, few, many), or a class if it is expanded.

. TRBJ1-2 . TRBV28 CSSSSGNYGYTF TGTTCCAGCAGCTCCGGAAACTATGGCTACACCTTC
many TRBJ2-2 . TRBV3-1 CASSPGQGYPGELFF TGTGCCAGCAGCCCGGGCCAGGGATATCCCGGGGAGCTGTTTTTT
many TRBJ1-6 . TRBV20-1 CSARPRDGFTPLHF TGCAGTGCTAGACCCCGGGACGGGTTTACACCCCTCCACTTT
many TRBJ2-1 . TRBV18 CASSPRDLSYNEQFF TGTGCCAGCTCACCCCGGGACCTCTCCTACAATGAGCAGTTCTTC
many TRBJ2-3 TRBD2 TRBV15 CATSRDPGTSGPTDTQYF TGTGCCACCAGCAGAGATCCAGGGACTAGCGGACCCACAGATACGCAGTATTTT
many TRBJ2-2 . TRBV7-3 CASSSDSAGELFF TGTGCCAGCAGCTCGGACAGTGCGGGGGAGCTGTTTTTT
many TRBJ1-5 TRBD1 TRBV3-1 CASSQDGGTGIQSQHF TGTGCCAGCAGCCAAGATGGAGGGACAGGAATACAGTCCCAGCATTTT
many TRBJ2-7 TRBD1 TRBV2 CASSEALGQIYEQYF TGTGCCAGCAGTGAAGCGCTGGGACAGATCTACGAGCAGTACTTC
many TRBJ2-3 TRBD1 TRBV19 CASSGDRGRDTQYF TGTGCCAGTAGTGGGGACAGGGGACGAGATACGCAGTATTTT
once TRBJ1-5 . TRBV3-1 CASSLTGSFTDTQHF TGTGCCAGCAGCCTTACAGGGTCTTTCACAGATACGCAGCATTTT
many TRBJ2-7 TRBD1 TRBV7-9 CASSSPPGQGYEQYF TGTGCCAGCAGCTCCCCGCCGGGACAGGGCTACGAGCAGTACTTC
many TRBJ2-7 . TRBV12-3/TRBV12-4 CASSLGGFNEQYF TGTGCCAGCAGTCTCGGCGGGTTCAACGAGCAGTACTTC
many TRBJ1-2 TRBD1 TRBV11-2 CASSLGSTGGEDGYTF TGTGCCAGCAGCTTAGGGAGCACAGGGGGCGAGGATGGCTACACCTTC
many TRBJ1-2 . TRBV25-1 CASIVRDRTNYGYTF TGTGCCAGCATCGTAAGGGACCGCACCAACTATGGCTACACCTTC
many TRBJ2-3 . TRBV6-1 CASKRQASTDTQYF TGTGCCAGCAAGCGACAGGCGAGCACAGATACGCAGTATTTT
many TRBJ2-3 . TRBV12-3/TRBV12-4 CASSQATDTQYF TGTGCCAGCAGTCAGGCCACAGATACGCAGTATTTT
few TRBJ1-5 TRBD1 TRBV6-1 CASSTDRGNMGNQSQHF TGTGCCAGCAGCACCGACAGGGGGAATATGGGAAATCAGTCCCAGCATTTT
few TRBJ1-2 TRBD1 TRBV6-1 CASRGQGPSNYGYTF TGTGCCAGCAGGGGACAGGGCCCGTCTAACTATGGCTACACCTTC
many TRBJ2-2 TRBD2 TRBV6-4 CASSDIAGDDTGELFF TGTGCCAGCAGTGACATAGCGGGGGACGACACCGGGGAGCTGTTTTTT
many TRBJ2-7 TRBD1 TRBV28 CASSLRRQGYEQYF TGTGCCAGCAGTTTAAGGAGACAGGGCTACGAGCAGTACTTC
. TRBJ2-7 TRBD2 TRBV20-1 CSASRLAGGQDEQYF TGCAGTGCTAGCCGACTAGCGGGAGGCCAGGACGAGCAGTACTTC
. TRBJ2-7 . TRBV28 CASSVGGGGSSYEQYF TGTGCCAGCAGTGTTGGTGGGGGCGGGAGCTCCTACGAGCAGTACTTC
. TRBJ1-6 TRBD1 TRBV30 CAWRATGVSSPLHF TGTGCCTGGAGGGCAACAGGGGTCTCCTCACCCCTCCACTTT
. TRBJ2-2 . TRBV15 CSTSREIGGELFF TGTTCCACCAGCAGAGAGATCGGCGGGGAGCTGTTCTTT
many TRBJ1-5 . TRBV4-1 CASSAQGTLNQPQHF TGCGCCAGCAGCGCCCAAGGGACACTCAATCAGCCCCAGCATTTT
many TRBJ2-7 TRBD1 TRBV10-3 CAISEGTGAYEQYF TGTGCCATCAGTGAAGGGACAGGGGCCTACGAGCAGTACTTC
many TRBJ2-5 . TRBV6-1 CASSRLGQETQYF TGTGCCAGCAGCCGACTAGGTCAAGAGACCCAGTACTTC
many TRBJ2-5 TRBD1 TRBV29-1 CSARTGQETQYF TGCAGCGCCCGGACAGGACAAGAGACCCAGTACTTC
. TRBJ1-3 . TRBV14 CASSLLSNSGNTIYF TGTGCCAGCAGCCTCCTCTCGAACTCTGGAAACACCATATATTTT
many TRBJ2-3 . TRBV6-2/TRBV6-3 CASSYYQDPTDTQYF TGTGCCAGCAGTTACTACCAGGACCCCACAGATACGCAGTATTTT
many TRBJ2-1 TRBD2 TRBV19 CASSTSGGALYNEQFF TGTGCCAGTTCGACTAGCGGGGGGGCGTTGTACAATGAGCAGTTCTTC
few TRBJ2-3 . TRBV7-7 CASSPYQGRGTDTQYF TGTGCTAGCAGCCCCTATCAGGGGAGGGGCACAGATACGCAGTATTTT
many TRBJ2-6 . TRBV27 CASSFADSPGANVLTF TGTGCCAGCAGTTTTGCCGACAGTCCTGGGGCCAACGTCCTGACTTTC
. TRBJ2-1 TRBD2 TRBV28 CASSSLSGGLYNEQFF TGTGCCAGCAGTTCACTATCGGGGGGGCTGTACAATGAGCAGTTCTTC
many TRBJ1-2 . TRBV5-1 CASSLGAGSNYGYTF TGCGCCAGCAGCTTGGGCGCAGGCAGTAACTATGGCTACACCTTC
few TRBJ2-2 TRBD2 TRBV28 CASSSQPGTGTNTWELFF TGTGCCAGCAGTTCACAACCCGGGACCGGGACTAACACCTGGGAGCTGTTTTTT
many TRBJ1-2 . TRBV2 CASSAPRQGDHYGYTF TGTGCCAGCAGTGCTCCGCGTCAGGGAGACCACTATGGCTACACCTTC
many TRBJ1-2 TRBD1 TRBV28 CASSFRGGTGYGYTF TGTGCCAGCAGTTTTCGAGGGGGGACAGGCTATGGCTACACCTTC
many TRBJ2-1 . TRBV6-1 CASRSRPYNEQFF TGTGCCAGCCGGAGCAGGCCCTACAATGAGCAGTTCTTC
many TRBJ1-3 . TRBV9 CASSVEPRTRGNTIYF TGTGCCAGCAGCGTAGAACCAAGGACACGCGGAAACACCATATATTTT
many TRBJ1-5 . TRBV2 CASTTPNQPQHF TGTGCCAGCACCACCCCGAATCAGCCCCAGCATTTT
many TRBJ2-3 TRBD2 TRBV28 CASSQGLAGGPSTDTQYF TGTGCCAGCAGTCAGGGACTAGCGGGGGGACCAAGCACAGATACGCAGTATTTT
many TRBJ1-1 TRBD1 TRBV19 CASSWDREAFF TGTGCCAGTAGCTGGGACAGGGAAGCTTTCTTT
many TRBJ1-5 . TRBV6-1 CASSEQAGQPQHF TGTGCCAGCAGTGAACAAGCGGGTCAGCCCCAGCATTTT
many TRBJ2-3 TRBD2 TRBV19 CASSLGLAGGPTADTQYF TGTGCCAGTAGTCTTGGACTAGCGGGGGGGCCCACCGCAGATACGCAGTATTTT
. TRBJ2-5 . TRBV28 CASRLTIGCLFF TGTGCCAGCAGACTAACTATCGGATGTTTGTTCTTC
many TRBJ1-5 . TRBV28 CASSFEGHDQPQHF TGTGCCAGCAGTTTTGAGGGTCACGATCAGCCCCAGCATTTT
. TRBJ2-7 . TRBV2 CASSVLALGPHEQYF TGTGCCAGCAGTGTTCTAGCGTTGGGGCCCCACGAGCAGTACTTC
many TRBJ2-5 TRBD1 TRBV24-1 CATSDNIGTAQETQYF TGTGCCACCAGTGACAACATAGGGACAGCTCAAGAGACCCAGTACTTC
. TRBJ2-7 TRBD1 TRBV15 CATSRDNHRGDYEQYF TGTGCCACCAGCAGAGATAATCACAGGGGAGACTACGAGCAATACTTC
many TRBJ1-2 TRBD1 TRBV20-1 CSATKWGQGLIGYTF TGCAGTGCTACAAAATGGGGACAGGGTCTTATCGGCTACACCTTC
many TRBJ1-6 TRBD1 TRBV12-3/TRBV12-4 CASRGQGLSDSPLHF TGTGCCAGCAGGGGACAGGGATTGAGTGATTCACCCCTCCACTTT
many TRBJ2-1 TRBD1 TRBV6-1 CASRYGQGTYNEQFF TGTGCCAGCAGATACGGACAGGGAACGTACAATGAGCAGTTCTTC
. TRBJ1-5 . TRBV15 CATSRCADQPQHF TGTGCCACCAGCAGATGTGCGGATCAGCCCCAGCATTTT
many TRBJ2-1 . TRBV6-2/TRBV6-3 CASSTDYAHDEQFF TGTGCCAGCAGCACAGACTATGCGCACGATGAGCAGTTCTTC
few TRBJ2-3 TRBD1 TRBV7-7 CASSPRQGGTDTQYF TGTGCTAGCAGCCCCCGACAGGGGGGCACAGATACGCAGTATTTT
. TRBJ2-7 . TRBV4-3 CASSQSGSREQYF TGCGCCAGCAGCCAGTCCGGGAGCCGAGAGCAGTACTTC
many TRBJ2-5 . TRBV7-8 CASSIRLSETQYF TGTGCCAGCAGCATCCGACTTTCAGAGACCCAGTACTTC
. TRBJ2-7 . TRBV11-1 CASSQDYRRLPYEQYF TGTGCCAGCAGTCAAGATTACAGGCGGCTCCCCTACGAGCAGTACTTC